The following is a T cell receptor (beta chain) sequence with its context. This sample is drawn from a study of technical replicates of blood from a handful of donors. The CDR3 sequence is 15 residues long. After removal of 6 bases from V and 1 base from J, the junction contained 4 bases not matched to a gene. Germline CDR1 reads SNHLY; CDR2 reads FYNNEI. This table comes from immunoSEQ multiplex PCR, and its TCRdb copy is limited to in-frame clones, with some not included. The table includes about 72,000 clones, nearly 97% detected once. Sequenced: T cells isolated from PBMCs. The chain recombines TRBV2 with TRBJ2-3; 10 bases match TRBD2. This clonotype originated in a human donor in good health. CDR3 residues: CASRDTSGGTDTQYF. Here the CDR3 DNA reads TGTGCCAGCAGGGATACTAGCGGGGGCACAGATACGCAGTATTTT.